Listed below are T cell receptor beta chains from one sample, sequenced in a study of cytomegalovirus exposure and HLA in healthy donors. Sequencing was performed with immunoSEQ multiplex PCR; in TCRdb, only in-frame clones are kept and a portion is missing. The data contain more than 150,000 clones, 81% of them singletons. The sequenced sample consisted of PBMCs. Receptor source: a man aged 45-60 years in good health and CMV-seronegative. CDR3s include the opening cysteine and the closing phenylalanine or tryptophan. Each record gives: clone size, J gene, D gene, V gene, CDR3 DNA, CDR3 protein. D genes are given only for firm matches. Clone size is given for some rows only: seen once, a few or many times, or a class if the clone is expanded.

.	TRBJ1-1	.	TRBV6-5	TGTGCCAGCAGCCTACGAGGGGGACAGAACACTGAAGCTTTCTTT	CASSLRGGQNTEAFF
.	TRBJ2-7	.	TRBV7-9	TGTTCCAGCAGCCTCGGGAACGAGCAGTACTTC	CSSSLGNEQYF
few	TRBJ1-2	.	TRBV19	TGTGCCAGTAGTATGATGGCTCCTAACGGGGTCTATGGCTACACCTTC	CASSMMAPNGVYGYTF
.	TRBJ1-5	.	TRBV19	TGTGCCAGTAGTATAGATCCAGGGGCAGGTCAGCCCCAGCATTTT	CASSIDPGAGQPQHF
.	TRBJ2-5	.	TRBV13	TGTGCCAGCAGCTTAAGGCTGGGGGGAGAGACCCAGTACTTC	CASSLRLGGETQYF
.	TRBJ1-2	.	TRBV9	TGTGCCAGCAGCGTTGATCCGGAGCGGGGCTACACCTTC	CASSVDPERGYTF
.	TRBJ2-7	TRBD1	TRBV27	TGTGCCAGCAGTTTATTGGGGACAGGGATATACGAGCAGTACTTC	CASSLLGTGIYEQYF
few	TRBJ1-1	.	TRBV30	TGTGCCTGGAGTAACAGGAACACTGAAGCTTTCTTT	CAWSNRNTEAFF
.	TRBJ1-4	TRBD1	TRBV19	TGTGCCAGTAGTGTCCGGACAGGGGGTAATGAAAAACTGTTTTTT	CASSVRTGGNEKLFF
.	TRBJ2-1	.	TRBV19	TGTGCCAGTAGTAAGAGGGTCTATGAGCAGTTCTTC	CASSKRVYEQFF
.	TRBJ2-2	.	TRBV29-1	TGCAGCGTAAACAGGGTAGGGGCCGGGGAGCTGTTTTTT	CSVNRVGAGELFF
.	TRBJ2-5	.	TRBV15	TGTGCCACCAGCAGGATGACAGGGAGGGAGACCCAGTACTTC	CATSRMTGRETQYF
.	TRBJ2-7	TRBD1	TRBV19	TGTGCCAGTAACCAAGACAGGGACAGGGAGCAGTACTTC	CASNQDRDREQYF
.	TRBJ1-5	.	TRBV6-5	TGTGCCAGCCGGGGAAATGGAGCTCAGCCCCAGCATTTT	CASRGNGAQPQHF
.	TRBJ2-3	.	TRBV5-8	TGTGCCAGCAGCTTGGGACAGAACACAGATACGCAGTATTTT	CASSLGQNTDTQYF
once	TRBJ1-1	.	TRBV7-3	TGTGCCAGCAGCTTAAGAGGTCAGTCTACTGAAGCTTTCTTT	CASSLRGQSTEAFF